The T cell receptor beta chain described here comes from a study of identical twins. Trimming removed 6 bases at V and 0 bases at J, with 12 bases between. The length of the CDR3 is 15 residues. This clonotype was seen a few times. TCRdb analysed the 5' RACE reads with MiXCR anew, one entry per CDR3 protein. The data contain a few hundred thousand distinct CDR3 sequences, more than 20% of them singletons. These data also featured in a second study, about T cells expressing NK-cell markers. That source adds: Whether expanded NKG2C-expressing T cell clones recognize HCMV is unknown.

The chain couples TRBV12-3 or TRBV12-4 to TRBJ2-4, with no clear D. Sequencing used CD4+ T cells sorted from blood. This clonotype was sampled from a woman under 30 in good health. As DNA, the CDR3 is TGTGCCAGCAGCCCATGGAGAACAGCCAAAAACATTCAGTACTTC. Translated: CASSPWRTAKNIQYF.